These T cell receptor beta chains were read from a single sample in a study of blood T cell repertoires in COVID-19. TCRdb's copy holds only in-frame clones and misses some; the assay was immunoSEQ multiplex PCR. Here the sample spans under 400,000 clones, 90% being singletons. Sequencing was done on a sample of peripheral blood. The source of these receptors is a man aged 18-30 years with active or convalescent COVID-19. Each CDR3 is given with its conserved first and last residue. The D gene is left open where the match is weak. The listing skips clone size in some rows; elsewhere it reads once, few, many or a size class.

d_gene | j_gene | abundance | v_gene | CDR3aa | CDR3nt
NA | TRBJ1-6 | NA | TRBV7-8 | CASSRPRTDYNSPLHF | TGTGCCAGCAGCCGACCAAGGACTGATTATAATTCACCCCTCCACTTT
TRBD2 | TRBJ2-2 | NA | TRBV24-1 | CATSLGAGVRTGELFF | TGTGCCACCTCCCTTGGAGCGGGAGTGAGGACCGGGGAGCTGTTTTTT
NA | TRBJ2-7 | NA | TRBV21-1 | CASSNPGTGSHEQYF | TGTGCCAGCAGCAATCCTGGGACAGGGTCTCACGAGCAGTACTTC
NA | TRBJ2-3 | NA | TRBV28 | CASSPTRGSSTDTQYF | TGTGCCAGCAGTCCGACGCGCGGCAGTAGCACAGATACGCAGTATTTT
NA | TRBJ2-7 | NA | TRBV28 | CASSLGAGASYEQYF | TGTGCCAGCAGTTTAGGGGCAGGGGCCTCCTACGAGCAGTACTTC
NA | TRBJ1-3 | NA | TRBV19 | CASTHTSFSGNTIYF | TGTGCCAGTACCCACACCTCCTTCTCTGGAAACACCATATATTTT
NA | TRBJ1-1 | NA | TRBV10-3 | CAISESGRNSLNTEAFF | TGTGCCATCAGTGAGTCGGGTCGAAACAGCTTGAACACTGAAGCTTTCTTT
TRBD2 | TRBJ2-2 | once | TRBV4-2 | CASSQGVAGDTGELFF | TGTGCCAGCAGCCAAGGGGTAGCGGGGGACACCGGGGAGCTGTTTTTT
NA | TRBJ1-4 | NA | TRBV5-1 | CASSPGQYNEKLFF | TGCGCCAGCAGCCCTGGACAGTATAATGAAAAACTGTTTTTT
TRBD1 | TRBJ2-2 | NA | TRBV7-7 | CASSLGTVLNTGELFF | TGTGCTAGCAGCCTTGGGACAGTCCTGAACACCGGGGAGCTGTTTTTT
NA | TRBJ1-2 | once | TRBV7-2 | CASSLAMEGRDGYTF | TGTGCCAGCAGCTTAGCGATGGAAGGGAGGGATGGCTACACCTTC
NA | TRBJ1-1 | NA | TRBV7-6 | CASSLAGQLNTEAFF | TGTGCCAGCAGCTTAGCCGGACAGCTGAACACTGAAGCTTTCTTT
NA | TRBJ2-2 | NA | TRBV5-1 | CASSSRGNTGELFF | TGCGCCAGCAGCTCCAGGGGGAACACCGGGGAGCTGTTTTTT
TRBD1 | TRBJ1-2 | NA | TRBV4-3 | CASSRDRDTDYGYTF | TGCGCCAGCAGCCGCGACAGGGATACAGACTATGGCTACACCTTC
TRBD2 | TRBJ2-5 | NA | TRBV7-9 | CASSLGGSGAQETQYF | TGTGCCAGCAGCCTCGGAGGCAGCGGGGCCCAAGAGACCCAGTACTTC
TRBD2 | TRBJ2-1 | NA | TRBV15 | CATSSEGRVGGPYNEQFF | TGTGCCACCAGCTCCGAAGGTAGAGTGGGAGGGCCGTACAATGAGCAGTTCTTC
NA | TRBJ1-2 | NA | TRBV4-2 | CASSHLTRGKGDYGYTF | TGTGCCAGCAGCCACCTCACCCGGGGCAAGGGGGACTATGGCTACACCTTC
TRBD2 | TRBJ2-3 | NA | TRBV9 | CASSVTTSGDPSYPLTDTQYF | TGTGCCAGCAGCGTGACGACTAGCGGGGACCCTTCATATCCTCTCACAGATACGCAGTATTTT
TRBD1 | TRBJ1-4 | NA | TRBV5-1 | CASSIGGDNEKLFF | TGCGCCAGCAGCATAGGGGGCGACAATGAAAAACTGTTTTTT
NA | TRBJ2-7 | NA | TRBV6-6 | CASSYSSGEYEQYF | TGTGCCAGCAGTTACTCCTCGGGGGAGTACGAGCAGTACTTC
NA | TRBJ2-7 | NA | TRBV18 | CASSPDRGEREAAYEQYF | TGTGCCAGCTCTCCCGACAGGGGAGAGCGGGAGGCCGCCTACGAGCAGTACTTC
NA | TRBJ2-4 | once | TRBV20-1 | CSASLARRDIQYF | TGCAGTGCTAGTTTGGCCCGCCGGGACATTCAGTACTTC
TRBD1 | TRBJ2-7 | NA | TRBV27 | CASSRAGTGPYEQYF | TGTGCCAGCAGTCGGGCCGGGACAGGACCCTACGAGCAGTACTTC
TRBD1 | TRBJ1-5 | NA | TRBV6-2/TRBV6-3 | CASSYFGTGYQPQHF | TGTGCCAGCAGTTACTTCGGGACAGGGTATCAGCCCCAGCATTTT
NA | TRBJ1-1 | NA | TRBV3-1/TRBV3-2 | CASSHGTYIEAFF | TGTGCCAGCAGCCATGGGACATATATTGAAGCTTTCTTT
TRBD2 | TRBJ2-2 | few | TRBV7-3 | CASSLLAGGTGELFF | TGTGCCAGCAGCTTACTAGCGGGAGGTACCGGGGAGCTGTTTTTT
NA | TRBJ2-4 | NA | TRBV19 | CASSISRENIQYF | TGTGCCAGTAGTATTTCCCGAGAAAACATTCAGTACTTC
TRBD1 | TRBJ1-4 | NA | TRBV28 | CASTTSWGTEAATNEKLFF | TGTGCCAGCACCACATCCTGGGGGACAGAGGCTGCAACTAATGAAAAACTGTTTTTT
NA | TRBJ1-1 | NA | TRBV2 | CASSDSGMGAFF | TGTGCCAGCAGTGATAGCGGGATGGGAGCTTTCTTT
TRBD1 | TRBJ1-3 | NA | TRBV19 | CASRPGTGDSGNTIYF | TGTGCCAGTAGACCCGGGACAGGAGACTCTGGAAACACCATATATTTT
NA | TRBJ2-6 | NA | TRBV7-3 | CASSSRGMGPGANVLTF | TGTGCCAGCAGTTCCCGGGGGATGGGCCCTGGGGCCAACGTCCTGACTTTC
NA | TRBJ1-1 | NA | TRBV11-2 | CASSSAGTMNTEAFF | TGTGCCAGCAGCTCTGCGGGAACCATGAACACTGAAGCTTTCTTT
NA | TRBJ1-5 | NA | TRBV6-5 | CASRLKSYSNQPQHF | TGTGCCAGCCGCCTGAAAAGCTATAGCAATCAGCCCCAGCATTTT
NA | TRBJ2-5 | NA | TRBV28 | CAIRGGETQYF | TGTGCCATCAGGGGCGGGGAGACCCAGTACTTC
TRBD1 | TRBJ1-3 | NA | TRBV18 | CASSITWDSKGNTIYF | TGTGCCAGCTCAATCACCTGGGACAGTAAAGGAAACACCATATATTTT
NA | TRBJ1-1 | NA | TRBV3-1/TRBV3-2 | CASSQGLRAASEAFF | TGTGCCAGCAGCCAAGGGCTCAGGGCGGCGTCTGAAGCTTTCTTT
TRBD2 | TRBJ2-3 | NA | TRBV4-3 | CASSQDRFSSGAGRYF | TGCGCCAGCAGCCAAGATAGGTTTTCTAGCGGGGCAGGAAGGTATTTT
NA | TRBJ1-5 | NA | TRBV9 | CASSVGGLSNQPQHF | TGTGCCAGCAGCGTAGGAGGTTTGAGCAATCAGCCCCAGCATTTT
NA | TRBJ1-5 | NA | TRBV5-5 | CASSAGGNQPQHF | TGTGCCAGCAGCGCGGGGGGGAATCAGCCCCAGCATTTT
NA | TRBJ1-1 | NA | TRBV18 | CASSQGRGDTEAFF | TGTGCCAGCTCACAGGGGAGGGGGGACACTGAAGCTTTCTTT
NA | TRBJ1-1 | NA | TRBV4-2 | CASSPRGGEAFF | TGTGCCAGCAGCCCCCGGGGGGGTGAAGCTTTCTTT
NA | TRBJ1-4 | once | TRBV27 | CASSSREATNEKLFF | TGTGCCAGCAGTTCACGCGAAGCAACTAATGAAAAACTGTTTTTT
NA | TRBJ1-5 | NA | TRBV5-5 | CASSHRGDQPQHF | TGTGCCAGCAGCCATCGAGGCGATCAGCCCCAGCATTTT
NA | TRBJ1-2 | NA | TRBV4-2 | CASSQGYNGYTF | TGTGCCAGCAGCCAAGGATACAATGGCTACACCTTC
NA | TRBJ2-2 | once | TRBV6-2/TRBV6-3 | CASSYALGVAGELFF | TGTGCCAGCAGTTACGCACTAGGAGTGGCCGGGGAGCTGTTTTTT
TRBD2 | TRBJ2-3 | NA | TRBV27 | CASRILRGGTSGRRGTDTQYF | TGTGCCAGCAGAATTTTGAGGGGGGGTACTAGCGGGAGACGGGGCACAGATACGCAGTATTTT